These 10 T cell receptor beta chains originate from one sample sequenced in a study of cytomegalovirus exposure and HLA in healthy donors. Researchers ran the PCR with 60 Vbeta and 13 Jbeta primers. The assay was immunoSEQ multiplex PCR, and TCRdb's table has in-frame clones only and misses some. This sample carries around 31,000 clones, more than 55% of them seen once, and the ten largest clones take roughly 42%. The sequencing input was PBMCs. The source of these receptors is a male donor in good health and CMV-seropositive.

This sequence joins TRBV6-5 and TRBJ1-1; D is unclear. V was clipped by 6 bases and J by 1 base, with 9 bases between them. In germline, CDR1 is MNHEY, CDR2 SVGAGI. This CDR3 comprises 13 residues. In DNA, the CDR3 is TGTGCCAGCAGAGACGGGTGGAACACTGAAGCTTTCTTT. Amino acids: CASRDGWNTEAFF.

This sequence joins TRBV2 and TRBJ1-1, with 7 bases that match TRBD1. Germline-derived CDR1 and CDR2 are SNHLY and FYNNEI. The length of the CDR3 is 15 residues. The ends lost 4 bases at V and 3 bases at J; junction bases unmatched: 8. The CDR3 nucleotides are TGTGCCAGCAGTGGTTTAGGGGGCCGGTACACTGAAGCTTTCTTT. Protein sequence: CASSGLGGRYTEAFF.

This clone was counted a few times. The chain uses TRBV27 and TRBJ2-7; TRBD1 matches at 10 bases. With 5 bases clipped from V and 2 bases from J, the junction kept 6 bases outside the gene matches. CDR3 length: 15 residues. The germline gives CDR1 MNHEY, CDR2 SMNVEV (reference sequence). The chain's CDR3 is CASSKGTGDAYEQYF. The CDR3, as DNA: TGTGCCAGCAGTAAAGGGACAGGGGACGCCTACGAGCAGTACTTC.

The V gene is TRBV5-4, the J gene TRBJ2-1; 9 nucleotides align to TRBD2. The germline gives CDR1 SGHNT, CDR2 YYREEE (reference sequence). The CDR3 is 15 residues long. Unmatched junction bases numbered 6, after V lost 1 base and J lost 7 bases. This CDR3 is CASSLRAGGGNEQFF. In nucleotides, the CDR3 is TGTGCCAGCAGCTTGAGAGCGGGGGGCGGTAATGAGCAGTTCTTC.

This clone was observed many times. The chain combines TRBV9 with TRBJ2-3; TRBD1 matches at 7 bases. This CDR3 region has 15 residues. The ends lost 0 bases at V and 6 bases at J; junction bases unmatched: 7. Germline lookup yields CDR1 SGDLS and CDR2 YYNGEE. CDR3 nucleotide sequence: TGTGCCAGCAGCGTAGGGGACAGACGCCTGGATACGCAGTATTTT. Translated: CASSVGDRRLDTQYF.

The chain couples TRBV6-1 to TRBJ2-7; tentative D call: TRBD1 (6 bases). Trimming took 4 bases from V and 2 from J, leaving 15 bases between them. CDR1 MNHNS and CDR2 SASEGT come from the germline V gene. The CDR3 is made up of 15 amino acids. The CDR3 nucleotides are TGTGCCAGCAGTGTACCCGGGACACTACCCTACGAGCAGTACTTC. This translates into CASSVPGTLPYEQYF.

V and J are TRBV28 and TRBJ1-1; 8 nucleotides match TRBD1. The CDR3 sequence is 13 residues long. The ends lost 7 bases at V and 6 bases at J; junction bases unmatched: 7. In germline, CDR1 is MDHEN, CDR2 SYDVKM. The CDR3 is CASNDRGRAEAFF. The CDR3 DNA reads as TGTGCCAGCAACGACAGGGGAAGAGCTGAAGCTTTCTTT.

The gene calls are TRBV5-1 and TRBJ2-6, with D tentatively TRBD1 (6 bases). CDR1 SGHRS and CDR2 YFSETQ come from the germline V gene. Deletions cut 4 bases from V and 0 bases from J, with 11 bases between. The CDR3 loop spans 16 amino acids. This chain's CDR3 is CASSPQGSSGANVLTF. The CDR3 DNA sequence: TGCGCCAGCAGCCCCCAGGGGTCCTCTGGGGCCAACGTCCTGACTTTC.

This clone was counted only a few times. At one of its ends the junction is not consistent with the germline gene, which may arise from a read error. The chain employs TRBV7-9 and TRBJ1-1; D not certain. Germline V gene sequence: CDR1 SEHNR, CDR2 FQNEAQ (reference sequence). This CDR3 has 15 amino acids. In DNA form, the CDR3 reads TGTTCCAGCAGCGGTACTCTCTGGGAGGGCACTGAAGCTTTCTTT. It yields the protein CSSSGTLWEGTEAFF. The variable domain in full, completed from reference TRBV7-9 and TRBJ1-1, reads DTGVSQNPRHKITKRGQNVTFRCDPISEHNRLYWYRQTLGQGPEFLTYFQNEAQLEKSRLLSDRFSAERPKGSFSTLEIQRTEQGDSAMYLCSSSGTLWEGTEAFFGQGTRLTVV.

This chain connects TRBV9 to TRBJ1-1; 7 nucleotides line up with TRBD1. The CDR3 spans 15 residues. Per the germline V gene, CDR1 is SGDLS and CDR2 is YYNGEE. The ends lost 3 bases at V and 3 bases at J; junction bases unmatched: 8. The CDR3 is CASSASRGEYTEAFF. CDR3 DNA sequence: TGTGCCAGCAGCGCCAGCAGGGGGGAGTACACTGAAGCTTTCTTT.